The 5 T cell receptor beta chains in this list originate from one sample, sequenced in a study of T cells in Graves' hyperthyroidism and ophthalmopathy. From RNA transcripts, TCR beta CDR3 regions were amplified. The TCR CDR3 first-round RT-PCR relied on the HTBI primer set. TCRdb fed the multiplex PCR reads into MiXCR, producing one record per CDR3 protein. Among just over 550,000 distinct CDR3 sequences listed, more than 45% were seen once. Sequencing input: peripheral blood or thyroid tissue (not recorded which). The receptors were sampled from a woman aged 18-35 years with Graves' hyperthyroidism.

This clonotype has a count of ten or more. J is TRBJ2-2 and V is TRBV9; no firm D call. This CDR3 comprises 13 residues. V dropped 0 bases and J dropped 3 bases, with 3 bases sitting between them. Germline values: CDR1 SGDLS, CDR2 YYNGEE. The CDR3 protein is CASSVGHTGELFF. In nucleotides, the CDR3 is TGTGCCAGCAGCGTAGGACACACCGGGGAGCTGTTTTTT.

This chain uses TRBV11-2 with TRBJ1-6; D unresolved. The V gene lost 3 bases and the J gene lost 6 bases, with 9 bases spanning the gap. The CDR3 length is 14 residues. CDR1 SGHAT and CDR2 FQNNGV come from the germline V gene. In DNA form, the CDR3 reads TGTGCCAGCAGCTTGATCGCTGGTAATTCACCCCTCCACTTT. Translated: CASSLIAGNSPLHF.

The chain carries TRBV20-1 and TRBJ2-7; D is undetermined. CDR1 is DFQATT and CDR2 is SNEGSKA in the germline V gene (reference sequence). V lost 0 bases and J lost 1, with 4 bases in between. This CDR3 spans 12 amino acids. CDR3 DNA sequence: TGCAGTGCTAGAGAGGGATCCTACGAGCAGTACTTC. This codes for CSAREGSYEQYF.

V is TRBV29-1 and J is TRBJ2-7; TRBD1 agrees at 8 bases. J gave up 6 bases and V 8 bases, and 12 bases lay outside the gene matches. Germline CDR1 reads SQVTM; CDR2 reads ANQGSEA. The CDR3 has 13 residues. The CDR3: CSLYFGQGLEQYF. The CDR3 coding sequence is TGCAGCTTATATTTCGGACAGGGACTCGAGCAGTACTTC.

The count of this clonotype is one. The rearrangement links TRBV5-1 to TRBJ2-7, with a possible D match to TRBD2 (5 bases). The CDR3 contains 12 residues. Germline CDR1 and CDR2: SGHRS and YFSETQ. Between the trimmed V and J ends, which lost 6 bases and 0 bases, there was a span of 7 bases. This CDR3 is CASTSPSYEQYF. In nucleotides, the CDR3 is TGCGCCAGCACTAGCCCCTCCTACGAGCAGTACTTC.